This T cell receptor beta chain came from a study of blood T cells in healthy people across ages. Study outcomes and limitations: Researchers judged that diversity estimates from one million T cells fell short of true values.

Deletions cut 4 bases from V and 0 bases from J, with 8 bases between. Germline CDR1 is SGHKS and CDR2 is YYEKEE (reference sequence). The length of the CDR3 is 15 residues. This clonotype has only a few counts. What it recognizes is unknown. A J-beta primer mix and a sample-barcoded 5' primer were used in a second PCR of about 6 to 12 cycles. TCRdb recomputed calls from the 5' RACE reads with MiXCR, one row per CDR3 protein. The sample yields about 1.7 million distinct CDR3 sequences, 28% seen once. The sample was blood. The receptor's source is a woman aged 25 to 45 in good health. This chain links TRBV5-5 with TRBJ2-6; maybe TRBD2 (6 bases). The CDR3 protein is CASSRDFSGANVLTF. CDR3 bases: TGTGCCAGCAGCCGGGACTTCTCTGGGGCCAACGTCCTGACTTTC. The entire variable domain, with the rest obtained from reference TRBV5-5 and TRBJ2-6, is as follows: DAGVTQSPTHLIKTRGQQVTLRCSPISGHKSVSWYQQVLGQGPQFIFQYYEKEERGRGNFPDRFSARQFPNYSSELNVNALLLGDSALYLCASSRDFSGANVLTFGAGSRLTVL.